This T cell receptor (beta chain) was found in a study of blood T cells in healthy people across ages. The table lists this clonotype with many counts. The antigen is unknown. The V gene lost 4 bases and the J gene lost 0 bases, with 10 bases spanning the gap. The germline gives CDR1 ENHRY, CDR2 SYGVKD. The CDR3 runs 14 residues. The authors drew about 9.5 milliliters of peripheral blood from each donor. Through a sample-barcoded 5' primer and a J-beta primer mix, a second PCR was run for roughly 7 to 11 cycles. Tagging of each cDNA molecule was performed by a template-switch adaptor with 12 random nucleotides. TCRdb redid the calling of the 5' RACE reads with MiXCR, one entry per CDR3 protein. Of about 1.6 million distinct CDR3 sequences in the sample, roughly 32% were seen once. Study outcomes and limitations: Strong correlation existed between TCR beta diversity and naive T cell percentage. Diversity estimates drawn from one million T cells were deemed underestimates.

The source material was blood. The source is a woman in her thirties in good health. The genes are TRBV10-3 and TRBJ2-7, with unresolved D. The CDR3 region is CAISVGEFSYEQYF. CDR3 DNA: TGTGCCATCAGTGTAGGCGAGTTCTCCTACGAGCAGTACTTC.